The rows below give T cell receptor beta chains drawn from one sample of a study of regulatory and conventional T cells in breast cancer. MiXCR was run by TCRdb on the PCR reads, yielding one entry per CDR3 protein. The sample contains roughly 140 distinct CDR3 sequences, about 43% of which appear only once. Sequencing input: regulatory T cells from blood. These receptors were taken from a female donor with breast cancer. Both conserved end residues are part of each CDR3. Each record gives: V gene, clone size, J gene, CDR3 protein. Clone size is not always given. Where it is, it says once, few, many or a class for expanded clones.

V gene: TRBV30
clone size: NA
J gene: TRBJ1-2
CDR3 protein: CAWSVAYSQGRYGYTF

V gene: TRBV7-2
clone size: medium-sized
J gene: TRBJ1-2
CDR3 protein: CASSRDTLGGYTF

V gene: TRBV5-5
clone size: large
J gene: TRBJ2-1
CDR3 protein: CASSASGQGFYPHNEQFF

V gene: TRBV29-1
clone size: few
J gene: TRBJ1-1
CDR3 protein: CSVDTGRGAEAFF

V gene: TRBV29-1
clone size: hyperexpanded
J gene: TRBJ2-5
CDR3 protein: CSVVLQLTSGETQYF

V gene: TRBV9
clone size: NA
J gene: TRBJ1-1
CDR3 protein: CASSVEVGKAEAFF

V gene: TRBV5-8
clone size: hyperexpanded
J gene: TRBJ1-5
CDR3 protein: CASSYTGGPQPQHF

V gene: TRBV11-1
clone size: large
J gene: TRBJ1-1
CDR3 protein: CASSLQAEAFF

V gene: TRBV7-3
clone size: medium-sized
J gene: TRBJ2-2
CDR3 protein: CASSAFRVDTGELFF

V gene: TRBV5-5
clone size: NA
J gene: TRBJ2-1
CDR3 protein: CASSASGQGFYPHSEQFF

V gene: TRBV19
clone size: large
J gene: TRBJ2-2
CDR3 protein: CASSPPGGGLGGELFF

V gene: TRBV28
clone size: few
J gene: TRBJ1-1
CDR3 protein: CASSLGGQVTEAFF

V gene: TRBV7-6
clone size: medium-sized
J gene: TRBJ2-1
CDR3 protein: CASSLAGPFNEQFF

V gene: TRBV12-3/TRBV12-4
clone size: large
J gene: TRBJ2-7
CDR3 protein: CASSTARIEQYF

V gene: TRBV6-1
clone size: NA
J gene: TRBJ1-6
CDR3 protein: CASNGADKKRARLHF

V gene: TRBV18
clone size: hyperexpanded
J gene: TRBJ2-3
CDR3 protein: CASSSTYTDTQYF